These 7 T cell receptor beta chains came from one sample sequenced in a study of blood T cell repertoires in COVID-19. Libraries were prepared by immunoSEQ multiplex PCR; TCRdb keeps only in-frame clonotypes and omits some of them. Here the sample spans under 85,000 clones, around four fifths being singletons. Input material: peripheral blood. The receptors originated from a human donor in a cohort sampled during active COVID-19.

This chain links TRBV2 with TRBJ2-3; D possibly corresponds to TRBD2 (5 bases). Germline V lookup: CDR1 SNHLY, CDR2 FYNNEI. Trimming cost V 7 bases and J 5 bases, with 13 bases left between them. The CDR3 consists of 13 residues. The CDR3 region has the DNA TGTGCCAGCAACCGTGTAGGAGGAGATACGCAGTATTTT. Translated, it gives CASNRVGGDTQYF.

CDR3 region: CASSLGTGSSYEQYF. The CDR3 region has the DNA TGTGCCAGCTCACTAGGGACAGGGAGCTCCTACGAGCAGTACTTC. This chain connects TRBV18 to TRBJ2-7, with TRBD1 matching 9 bases. V lost 4 bases, J lost 0 bases, and 4 bases stayed unmatched. Germline-derived CDR1 and CDR2 are KGHSH and LQKENI. The CDR3 totals 15 residues.

A single count supports this clone. The V and J genes are TRBV6-6 and TRBJ2-2, with D possibly matching TRBD2 (5 bases). Germline CDR1 is MNHNY and CDR2 is SVGAGI (reference sequence). The CDR3 is 15 residues long. V lost 7 bases, J lost 0 bases, and 12 bases lay in between. The CDR3 region is CASTLKAANTGELFF. CDR3 sequence (DNA): TGTGCCAGCACTCTCAAAGCGGCGAACACCGGGGAGCTGTTTTTT.

The chain has TRBV3-1 (or the pseudogene TRBV3-2) and TRBJ1-2; 9 bases are a match to TRBD1. V was pared by 5 bases and J by 6 bases, with 7 bases of the junction left unmatched. The germline V gene has CDR1 LGHDT and CDR2 YNNKEL (reference sequence). The CDR3 is 14 amino acids. DNA of the CDR3: TGTGCCAGCAGCTTCAAGGGACAGGGTAATGGCTACACCTTC. As protein: CASSFKGQGNGYTF.

This clone turned up a few times. This chain links TRBV7-9 with TRBJ2-7; no definite D call. CDR3 length: 13 amino acids. Germline V gene lookup returns CDR1 SEHNR and CDR2 FQNEAQ (reference sequence). The V end lost 2 bases, the J end lost 0 bases, and 5 bases lay between the germline ends. CDR3 nucleotide sequence: TGTGCCAGCAGCTTATCCGGCTCCTACGAGCAGTACTTC. Residues: CASSLSGSYEQYF.

The table lists this clone with a count of one. The rearrangement links TRBV29-1 to TRBJ2-6; no firm D call. Germline V CDR1 and CDR2: SQVTM, ANQGSEA. The CDR3 has 15 amino acids. V lost 3 bases and J lost 0, with 9 bases in between. The CDR3 region has the DNA TGCAGCGTTGAGGGCAGCAGCTCTGGGGCCAACGTCCTGACTTTC. It is translated as CSVEGSSSGANVLTF.

This chain links TRBV19 with TRBJ1-2, with 10 bases identical to TRBD1. The CDR3 has 15 amino acids. Trimming cost V 6 bases and J 4 bases; bases outside gene matches: 8. Germline V gene data show CDR1 as LNHDA and CDR2 as SQIVND (reference sequence). The DNA of the CDR3 is TGTGCCAGTAGGACAGGGGGCGCGGGGGCCTATGGCTACACCTTC. This gives the protein CASRTGGAGAYGYTF.